Here is one T cell receptor beta chain with its context. The assay was immunoSEQ multiplex PCR, and TCRdb's table has in-frame clones only and misses some. Counted here are around 50,000 clones, approximately 95% occurring once; the ten biggest clones make up more than 0.8%. This sample was included in a study of blood T cell repertoires in COVID-19. Study-level information: Sources were T cells, B-cell-depleted T cells, or PBMCs; the material itself was cDNA or gDNA.

Seattle researchers signed up patients amid active infection and tracked them longitudinally. This clonotype was obtained from a man in his fifties or sixties with COVID-19, enrolled during active disease. The sample taken for sequencing was peripheral blood.

CDR3 in DNA: TGCGCCAGCAGCTTCCCCACCGGGACGGGGGGAGAGGAGCAGTACTTC. Translating gives CASSFPTGTGGEEQYF. The rearrangement links TRBV5-1 to TRBJ2-7, with 7 bases aligning to TRBD2. Losses at the gene ends were 2 bases for V and 7 bases for J; bases not matched to a gene: 15. Germline CDR1 and CDR2: SGHRS and YFSETQ. CDR3 length: 16 residues.